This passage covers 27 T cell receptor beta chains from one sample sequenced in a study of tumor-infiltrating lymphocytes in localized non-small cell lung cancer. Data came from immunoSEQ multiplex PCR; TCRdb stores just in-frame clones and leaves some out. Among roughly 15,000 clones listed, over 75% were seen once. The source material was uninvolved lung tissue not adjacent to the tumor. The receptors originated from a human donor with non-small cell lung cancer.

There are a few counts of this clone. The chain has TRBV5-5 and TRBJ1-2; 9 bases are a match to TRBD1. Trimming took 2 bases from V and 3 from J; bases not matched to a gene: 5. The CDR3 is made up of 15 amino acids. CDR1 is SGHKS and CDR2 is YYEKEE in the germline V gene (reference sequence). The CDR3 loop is CASSLSGQGHYGYTF. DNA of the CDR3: TGTGCCAGCAGCTTATCAGGACAGGGGCACTATGGCTACACCTTC. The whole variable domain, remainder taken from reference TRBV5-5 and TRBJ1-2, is DAGVTQSPTHLIKTRGQQVTLRCSPISGHKSVSWYQQVLGQGPQFIFQYYEKEERGRGNFPDRFSARQFPNYSSELNVNALLLGDSALYLCASSLSGQGHYGYTFGSGTRLTVV.

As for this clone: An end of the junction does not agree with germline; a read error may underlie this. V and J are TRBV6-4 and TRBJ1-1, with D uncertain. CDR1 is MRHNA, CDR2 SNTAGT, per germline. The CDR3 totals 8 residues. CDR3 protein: CASSRGCF. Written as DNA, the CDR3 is TGTGCCAGCAGTCGGGGATGTTTT.

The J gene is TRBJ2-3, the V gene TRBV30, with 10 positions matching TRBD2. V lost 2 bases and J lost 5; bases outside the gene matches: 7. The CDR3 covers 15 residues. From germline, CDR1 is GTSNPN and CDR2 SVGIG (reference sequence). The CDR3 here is CAWSKPGLAIDTQYF. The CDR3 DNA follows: TGTGCCTGGAGTAAACCGGGACTAGCGATAGATACGCAGTATTTT. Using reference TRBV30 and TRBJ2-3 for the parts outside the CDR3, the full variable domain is SQTIHQWPATLVQPVGSPLSLECTVEGTSNPNLYWYRQAAGRGLQLLFYSVGIGQISSEVPQNLSASRPQDRQFILSSKKLLLSDSGFYLCAWSKPGLAIDTQYFGPGTRLTVL.

The CDR3 loop is CASSLDHASEAFF. CDR3 coding DNA: TGTGCCAGCAGCTTAGATCATGCCTCTGAAGCTTTCTTT. The rearrangement joins TRBV7-2 to TRBJ1-1; no clear D. V lost 1 base and J lost 6, with 9 bases in between. The germline CDR1 and CDR2 sequences are SGHTA and FQGNSA. The CDR3 loop spans 13 amino acids.

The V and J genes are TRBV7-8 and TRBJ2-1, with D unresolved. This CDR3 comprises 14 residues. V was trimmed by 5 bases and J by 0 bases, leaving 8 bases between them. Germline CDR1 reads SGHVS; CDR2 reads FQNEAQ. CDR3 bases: TGTGCCAGCAGCCCCTGGAGCTCCTACAATGAGCAGTTCTTC. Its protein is CASSPWSSYNEQFF.

DNA of the CDR3: TGTGCCAGCAGCCATCGCGGGGGACTAGCGGGAGGAGAACTCTTGACAGATACGCAGTATTTT. Translation: CASSHRGGLAGGELLTDTQYF. The rearrangement links TRBV4-2 to TRBJ2-3, with TRBD2 matching over 15 bases. V lost 3 bases and J lost 3; bases outside the gene matches: 16. Germline CDR1 and CDR2: LGHNA and YNFKEQ. The length of the CDR3 is 21 residues.

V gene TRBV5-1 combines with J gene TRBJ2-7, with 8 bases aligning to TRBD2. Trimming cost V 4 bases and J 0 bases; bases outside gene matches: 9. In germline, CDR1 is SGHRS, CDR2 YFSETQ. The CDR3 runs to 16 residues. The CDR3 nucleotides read TGCGCCAGCAGCCCCGGGACTAGGGGGGTCTCCTACGAGCAGTACTTC. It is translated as CASSPGTRGVSYEQYF.

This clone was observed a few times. CDR3 in amino acids: CASSWDGSTDTQYF. CDR3 nucleotide sequence: TGTGCCAGTAGTTGGGACGGTAGCACAGATACGCAGTATTTT. The J gene is TRBJ2-3, the V gene TRBV19, with D perhaps being TRBD1 or TRBD2 (5 bases each). The CDR3 is 14 residues long. The germline V and J ends were trimmed by 5 bases and 0 bases, with 9 bases remaining between them. CDR1 is LNHDA, CDR2 SQIVND, per germline (reference sequence).

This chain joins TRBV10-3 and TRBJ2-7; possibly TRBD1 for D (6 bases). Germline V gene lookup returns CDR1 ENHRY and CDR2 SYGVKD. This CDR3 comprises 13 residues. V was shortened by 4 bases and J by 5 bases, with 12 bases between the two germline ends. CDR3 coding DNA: TGTGCCATCAGTGGTGTGCAGGGGAACGAGCAGTACTTC. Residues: CAISGVQGNEQYF.

The chain's CDR3 is CASRLRSITDTQYF. CDR3 DNA: TGTGCCAGTAGACTTCGTAGTATCACAGATACGCAGTATTTT. The rearrangement joins TRBV19 to TRBJ2-3; no reliable D call. V was trimmed by 6 bases and J by 2 bases, leaving 12 bases between them. The CDR3 consists of 14 residues. CDR1 is LNHDA and CDR2 is SQIVND in the germline V gene (reference sequence).

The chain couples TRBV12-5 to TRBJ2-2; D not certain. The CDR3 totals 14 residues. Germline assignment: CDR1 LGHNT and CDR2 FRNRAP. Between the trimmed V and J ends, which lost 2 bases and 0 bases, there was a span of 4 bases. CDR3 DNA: TGTGCTAGTGGTTTGATTACGAACACCGGGGAGCTGTTTTTT. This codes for CASGLITNTGELFF.

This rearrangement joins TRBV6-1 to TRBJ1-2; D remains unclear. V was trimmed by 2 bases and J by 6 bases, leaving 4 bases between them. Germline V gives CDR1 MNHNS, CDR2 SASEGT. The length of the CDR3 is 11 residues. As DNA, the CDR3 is TGTGCCAGCAGTGAATGGGATGGCTACACCTTC. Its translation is CASSEWDGYTF.

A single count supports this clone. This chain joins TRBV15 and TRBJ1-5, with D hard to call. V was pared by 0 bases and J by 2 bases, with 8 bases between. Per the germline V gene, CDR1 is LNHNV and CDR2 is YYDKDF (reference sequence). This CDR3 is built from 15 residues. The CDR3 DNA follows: TGTGCCACCAGCAGAGATCTCGGGGGCAATCAGCCCCAGCATTTT. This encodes CATSRDLGGNQPQHF.

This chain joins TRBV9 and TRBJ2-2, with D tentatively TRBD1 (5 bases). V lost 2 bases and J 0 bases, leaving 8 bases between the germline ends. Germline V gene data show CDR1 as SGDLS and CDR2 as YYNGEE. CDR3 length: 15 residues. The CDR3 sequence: CASSVRQSNTGELFF. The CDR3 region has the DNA TGTGCCAGCAGCGTTAGACAGTCGAACACCGGGGAGCTGTTTTTT.

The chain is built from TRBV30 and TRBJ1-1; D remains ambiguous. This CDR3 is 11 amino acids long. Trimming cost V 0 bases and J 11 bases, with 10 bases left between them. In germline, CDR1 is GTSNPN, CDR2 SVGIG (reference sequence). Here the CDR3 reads CAWSVRGNAFF. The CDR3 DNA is TGTGCCTGGAGTGTACGAGGGAATGCTTTCTTT.

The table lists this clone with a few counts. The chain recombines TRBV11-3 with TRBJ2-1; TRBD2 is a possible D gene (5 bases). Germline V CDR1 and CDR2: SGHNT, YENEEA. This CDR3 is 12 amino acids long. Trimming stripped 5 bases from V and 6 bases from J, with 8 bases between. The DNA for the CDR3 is TGTGCCAGCAGCCCCGCGGGCAATGAGCAGTTCTTC. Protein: CASSPAGNEQFF.

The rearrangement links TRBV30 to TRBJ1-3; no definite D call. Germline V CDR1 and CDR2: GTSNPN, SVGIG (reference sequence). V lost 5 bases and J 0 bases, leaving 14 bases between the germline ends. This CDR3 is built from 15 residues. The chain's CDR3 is CAWSGGIRSGNTIYF. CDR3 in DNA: TGTGCCTGGTCCGGTGGCATCCGCTCTGGAAACACCATATATTTT.

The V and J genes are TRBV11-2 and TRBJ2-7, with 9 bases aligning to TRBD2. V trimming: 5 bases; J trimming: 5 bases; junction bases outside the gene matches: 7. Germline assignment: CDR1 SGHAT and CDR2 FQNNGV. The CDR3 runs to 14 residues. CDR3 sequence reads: CASSLSGSFNEQYF. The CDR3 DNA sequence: TGTGCCAGCAGCCTTAGCGGGAGTTTCAACGAGCAGTACTTC.

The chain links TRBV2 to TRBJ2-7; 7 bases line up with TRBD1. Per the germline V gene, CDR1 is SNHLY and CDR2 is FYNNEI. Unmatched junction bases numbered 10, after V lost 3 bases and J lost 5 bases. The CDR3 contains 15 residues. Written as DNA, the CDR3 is TGTGCCAGCAGTGATGCCCGGACAGGTGACGACGAGCAGTACTTC. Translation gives CASSDARTGDDEQYF.

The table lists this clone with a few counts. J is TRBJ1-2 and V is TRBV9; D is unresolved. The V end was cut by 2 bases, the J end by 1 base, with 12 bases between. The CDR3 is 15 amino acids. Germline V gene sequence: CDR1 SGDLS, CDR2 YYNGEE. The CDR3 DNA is TGTGCCAGCAGCGTTGGCAGGCCTAGTAACTATGGCTACACCTTC. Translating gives CASSVGRPSNYGYTF.

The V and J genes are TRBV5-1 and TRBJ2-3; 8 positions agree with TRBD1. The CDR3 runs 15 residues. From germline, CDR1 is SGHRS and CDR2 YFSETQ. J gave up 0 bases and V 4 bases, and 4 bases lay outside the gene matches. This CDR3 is CASSLDRGSTDTQYF. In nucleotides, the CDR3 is TGCGCCAGCAGCCTTGACAGGGGCAGCACAGATACGCAGTATTTT.

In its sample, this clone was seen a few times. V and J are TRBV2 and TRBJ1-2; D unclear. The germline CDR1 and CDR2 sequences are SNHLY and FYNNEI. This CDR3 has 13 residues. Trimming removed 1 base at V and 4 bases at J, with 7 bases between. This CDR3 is CASSEVGVYGYTF. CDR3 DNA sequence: TGTGCCAGCAGTGAAGTCGGGGTCTATGGCTACACCTTC.

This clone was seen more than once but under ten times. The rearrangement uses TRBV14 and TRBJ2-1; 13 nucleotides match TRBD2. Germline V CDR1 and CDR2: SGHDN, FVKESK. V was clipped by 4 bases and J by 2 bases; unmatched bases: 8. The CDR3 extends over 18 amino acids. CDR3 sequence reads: CASSRRTSGSNAYNEQFF. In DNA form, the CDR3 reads TGTGCCAGCAGCCGACGGACTAGCGGGAGCAATGCCTACAATGAGCAGTTCTTC.

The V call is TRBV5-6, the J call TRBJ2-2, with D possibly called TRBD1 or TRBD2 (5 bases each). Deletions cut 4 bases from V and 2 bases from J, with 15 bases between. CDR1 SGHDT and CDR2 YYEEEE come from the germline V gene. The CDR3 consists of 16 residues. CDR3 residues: CASSPRGWENTGELFF. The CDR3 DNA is TGTGCCAGCAGCCCGAGGGGTTGGGAAAACACCGGGGAGCTGTTTTTT.

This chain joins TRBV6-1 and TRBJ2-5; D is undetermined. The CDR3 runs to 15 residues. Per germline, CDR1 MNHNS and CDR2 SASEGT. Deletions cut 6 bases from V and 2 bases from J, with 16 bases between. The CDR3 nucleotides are TGTGCCAGCAGGGTTTTCCACCAGAATCAAGAGACCCAGTACTTC. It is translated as CASRVFHQNQETQYF.

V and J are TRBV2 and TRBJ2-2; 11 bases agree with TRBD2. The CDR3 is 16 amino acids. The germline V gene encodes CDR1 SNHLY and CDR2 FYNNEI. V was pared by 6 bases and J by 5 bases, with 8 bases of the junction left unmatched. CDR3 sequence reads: CASRRSLAGVTGELFF. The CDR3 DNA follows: TGTGCCAGCAGGAGATCACTAGCGGGAGTTACCGGGGAGCTGTTTTTT.

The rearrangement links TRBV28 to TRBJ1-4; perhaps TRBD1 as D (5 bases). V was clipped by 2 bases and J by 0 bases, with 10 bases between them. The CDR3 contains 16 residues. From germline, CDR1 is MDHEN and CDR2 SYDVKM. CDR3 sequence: CASSLRGAATNEKLFF. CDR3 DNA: TGTGCCAGCAGTTTAAGGGGAGCTGCAACTAATGAAAAACTGTTTTTT.